The clone carrying this TCR beta chain was detected once. V gave up 2 bases and J gave up 8 bases, with 16 bases separating them. The CDR3 consists of 14 residues. The germline V gene has CDR1 GTSNPN and CDR2 SVGIG (reference sequence). Under the authors' procedure: Counts of nucleated cells, estimated from reference gene primer amplification, were obtained. Generated by immunoSEQ multiplex PCR, the TCRdb table keeps only in-frame clones and is missing some. Clone size and the V and J calls come from that table; the DNA yielded D and trimming. Among 100,000 to 150,000 clones, more than 60% were seen once, and the ten largest hold under 2.5%. This specimen comes from a study of blood T cell repertoires in COVID-19. In the study overall: Italy, Spain and the United States were the sources of the convalescent and acute COVID-19 samples. The cDNA or gDNA used as material had been derived from T cells, B-cell-depleted T cells, or PBMCs.

The V call is TRBV30, the J call TRBJ1-3; D gene unclear. The source is a woman in her 70s with acute or convalescent COVID-19. Sequencing input: peripheral blood. In DNA, the CDR3 is TGTGCCTGGAGTTCCAACCGGGATGAAGACACCATATATTTT. Encoded protein: CAWSSNRDEDTIYF.